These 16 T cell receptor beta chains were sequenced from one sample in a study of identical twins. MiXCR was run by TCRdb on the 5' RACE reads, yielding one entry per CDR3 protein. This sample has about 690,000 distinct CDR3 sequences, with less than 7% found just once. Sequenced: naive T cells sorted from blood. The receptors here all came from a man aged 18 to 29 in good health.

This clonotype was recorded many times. For the CDR3, the DNA is TGTGCCAGTAGTCCGCTGGCCGGGGAGCTGTTTTTT. Protein: CASSPLAGELFF. The chain is built from TRBV19 and TRBJ2-2; D is ambiguous. The germline CDR1 and CDR2 sequences are LNHDA and SQIVND (reference sequence). The CDR3 contains 12 residues. With 5 bases removed from V and 6 bases from J, the gap between germline ends came to 7 bases.

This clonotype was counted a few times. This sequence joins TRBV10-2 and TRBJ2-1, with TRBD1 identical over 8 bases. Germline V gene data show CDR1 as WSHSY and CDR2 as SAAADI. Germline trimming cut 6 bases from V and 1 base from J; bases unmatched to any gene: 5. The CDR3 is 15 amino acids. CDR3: CASRQTGGSYNEQFF. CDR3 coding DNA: TGCGCCAGCAGACAAACAGGGGGGTCCTACAATGAGCAGTTCTTC.

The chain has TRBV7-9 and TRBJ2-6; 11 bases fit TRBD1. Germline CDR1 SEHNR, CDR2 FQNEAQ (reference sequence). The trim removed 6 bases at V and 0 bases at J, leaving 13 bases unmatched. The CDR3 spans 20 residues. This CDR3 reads CASRFPTPGQGVSGANVLTF. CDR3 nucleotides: TGTGCCAGCAGATTTCCCACTCCGGGACAGGGGGTCTCTGGGGCCAACGTCCTGACTTTC.

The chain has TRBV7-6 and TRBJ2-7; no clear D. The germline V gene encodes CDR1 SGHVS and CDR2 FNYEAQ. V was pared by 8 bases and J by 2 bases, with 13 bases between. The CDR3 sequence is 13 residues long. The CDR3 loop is CASASSTTYEQYF. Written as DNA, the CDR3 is TGTGCCAGCGCCTCCTCTACGACCTACGAGCAGTACTTC.

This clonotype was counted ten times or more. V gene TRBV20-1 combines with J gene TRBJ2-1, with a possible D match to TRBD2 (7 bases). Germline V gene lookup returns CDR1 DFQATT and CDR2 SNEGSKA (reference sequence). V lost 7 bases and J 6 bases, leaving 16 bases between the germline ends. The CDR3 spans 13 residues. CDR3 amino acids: CSGQRGGLNEQFF. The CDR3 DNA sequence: TGCAGTGGACAAAGGGGGGGACTCAATGAGCAGTTCTTC.

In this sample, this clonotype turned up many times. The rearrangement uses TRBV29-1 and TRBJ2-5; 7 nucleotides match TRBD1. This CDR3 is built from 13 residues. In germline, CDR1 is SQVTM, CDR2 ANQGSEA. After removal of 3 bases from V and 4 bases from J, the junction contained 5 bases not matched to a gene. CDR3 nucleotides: TGCAGCGTTGATACAGGGGCCAGAGAGACCCAGTACTTC. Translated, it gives CSVDTGARETQYF.

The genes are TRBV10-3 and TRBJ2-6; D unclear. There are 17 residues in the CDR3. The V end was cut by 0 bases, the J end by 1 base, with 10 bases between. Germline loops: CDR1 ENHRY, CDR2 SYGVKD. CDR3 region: CAISESKSGSGANVLTF. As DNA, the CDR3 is TGTGCCATCAGTGAGTCGAAGTCTGGGTCTGGGGCCAACGTCCTGACTTTC.

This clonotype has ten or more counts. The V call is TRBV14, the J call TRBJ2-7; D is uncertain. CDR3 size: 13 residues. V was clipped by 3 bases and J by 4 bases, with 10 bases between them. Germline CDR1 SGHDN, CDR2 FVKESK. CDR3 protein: CASSHRVGYEQYV. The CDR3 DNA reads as TGTGCCAGCAGCCATAGAGTGGGGTACGAGCAGTACGTC.

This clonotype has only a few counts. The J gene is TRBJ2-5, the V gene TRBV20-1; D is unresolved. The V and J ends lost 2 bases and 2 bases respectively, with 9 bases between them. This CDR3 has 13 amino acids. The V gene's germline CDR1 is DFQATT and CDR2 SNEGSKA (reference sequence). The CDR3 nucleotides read TGCAGTGCTAGACGTACAGTACAAGAGACCCAGTACTTC. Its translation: CSARRTVQETQYF.

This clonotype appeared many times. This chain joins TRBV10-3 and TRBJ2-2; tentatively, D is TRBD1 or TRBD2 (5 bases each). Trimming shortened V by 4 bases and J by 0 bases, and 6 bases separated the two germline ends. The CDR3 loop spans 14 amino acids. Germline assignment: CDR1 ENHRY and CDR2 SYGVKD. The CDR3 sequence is CAISGDPNTGELFF. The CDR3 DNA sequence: TGTGCCATCAGTGGGGACCCGAACACCGGGGAGCTGTTTTTT.

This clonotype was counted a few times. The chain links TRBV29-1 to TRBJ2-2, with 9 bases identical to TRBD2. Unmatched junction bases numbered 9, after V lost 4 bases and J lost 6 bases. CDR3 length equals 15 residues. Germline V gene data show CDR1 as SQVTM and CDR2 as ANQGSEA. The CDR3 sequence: CSVGNLAGVPGELFF. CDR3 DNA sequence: TGCAGCGTTGGTAATTTAGCGGGGGTTCCCGGGGAGCTGTTTTTT.

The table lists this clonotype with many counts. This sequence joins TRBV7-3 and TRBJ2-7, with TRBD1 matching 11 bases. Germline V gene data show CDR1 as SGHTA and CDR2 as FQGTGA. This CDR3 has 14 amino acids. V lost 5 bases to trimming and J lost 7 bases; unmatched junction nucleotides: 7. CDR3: CASSPGQGAQEQYF. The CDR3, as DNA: TGTGCCAGCAGCCCCGGACAGGGGGCGCAGGAGCAGTACTTC. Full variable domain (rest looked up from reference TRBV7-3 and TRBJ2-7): GAGVSQTPSNKVTEKGKYVELRCDPISGHTALYWYRQSLGQGPEFLIYFQGTGAADDSGLPNDRFFAVRPEGSVSTLKIQRTERGDSAVYLCASSPGQGAQEQYFGPGTRLTVT.

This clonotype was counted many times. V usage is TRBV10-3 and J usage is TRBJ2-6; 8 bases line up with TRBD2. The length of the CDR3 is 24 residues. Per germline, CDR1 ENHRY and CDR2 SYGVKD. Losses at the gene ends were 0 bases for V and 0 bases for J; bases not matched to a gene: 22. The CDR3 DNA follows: TGTGCCATCAGTGAGTCGATCTACCGGCGGGAGGAACCAAACTGGAGCTCTGGGGCCAACGTCCTGACTTTC. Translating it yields CAISESIYRREEPNWSSGANVLTF.

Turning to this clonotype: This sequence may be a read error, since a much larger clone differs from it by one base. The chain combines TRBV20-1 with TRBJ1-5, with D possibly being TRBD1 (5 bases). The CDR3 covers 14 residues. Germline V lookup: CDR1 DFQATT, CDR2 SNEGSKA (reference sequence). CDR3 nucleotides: TGCAGTACTAGACAGCTGGGCCCAGGTCAGCCCCAGCATTTT. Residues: CSTRQLGPGQPQHF.

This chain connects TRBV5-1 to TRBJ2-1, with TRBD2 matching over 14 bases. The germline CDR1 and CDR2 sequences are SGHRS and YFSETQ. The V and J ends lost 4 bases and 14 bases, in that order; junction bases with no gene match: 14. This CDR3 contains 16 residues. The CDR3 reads CASSPNLGTSGSLEFF. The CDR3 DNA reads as TGCGCCAGCAGCCCTAACCTCGGGACTAGCGGGAGTTTGGAGTTCTTC.

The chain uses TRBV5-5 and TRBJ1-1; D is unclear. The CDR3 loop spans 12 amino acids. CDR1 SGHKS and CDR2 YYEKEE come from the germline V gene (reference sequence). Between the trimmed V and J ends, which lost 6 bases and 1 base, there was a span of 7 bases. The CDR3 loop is CASTRQNTEAFF. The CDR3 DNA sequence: TGTGCCAGCACCCGACAGAACACTGAAGCTTTCTTT.